The present T cell receptor (beta chain) was sequenced within a study of blood T cell repertoires in COVID-19. Whole-study context: The study drew acute and convalescent COVID-19 samples from the United States, Italy and Spain. T cells, B-cell-depleted T cells, or PBMCs provided the cDNA or gDNA that served as material.

Losses at the gene ends were 0 bases for V and 3 bases for J; bases not matched to a gene: 2. The length of the CDR3 is 15 residues. Per the germline V gene, CDR1 is SGHRS and CDR2 is YFSETQ. Original data processing: Amplifying reference gene primers gave estimates of nucleated cell counts. Sequencing used immunoSEQ multiplex PCR; TCRdb keeps in-frame clones, though not all of them. D and trimming come from the DNA, and the V and J calls and clone size come from that table. The repertoire has about 76,000 clones, about 88% of them found once; the top ten carry over 1.2%. The clonotype was recovered from a middle-aged man with acute or convalescent COVID-19. The chain employs TRBV5-1 and TRBJ1-1; 10 bases are a match to TRBD1. Sequenced sample: peripheral blood. This chain's CDR3 is CASSLGDRGYTEAFF. As DNA, the CDR3 is TGCGCCAGCAGCTTGGGGGACAGGGGTTACACTGAAGCTTTCTTT.